Reported below is one T cell receptor (beta chain). The data are from a study of Graves' ophthalmopathy and Graves' hyperthyroidism. Hyperthyroidism in these 18- to 65-year-old patients was newly diagnosed, lasting under 2 months. Other autoimmune diseases, uncontrolled infections, pregnancy or lactation led to the exclusion of patients. A volume of 8 to 10 ml of fresh peripheral blood supplied the PBMCs. RNA transcripts served as template for amplifying TCR beta CDR3 sequences. In the first round, RT-PCR was carried out with HTBI primers, and a multiplex PCR formed the second round. TCRdb fed the multiplex PCR reads into MiXCR, producing one record per CDR3 protein. The profile shows hundreds of thousands of distinct CDR3 sequences, approximately 21% of them singletons. Sequencing used peripheral blood. This TCR came from a woman between 18 and 29 years old with stable Graves' hyperthyroidism. Some clones in this sample may be carry-over from other donors' samples.

The CDR3 nucleotides read TGTGCCAGCAGCTTAGATGGGTACTCCTACGAGCAGTACTTC. Protein product: CASSLDGYSYEQYF. The chain recombines TRBV7-2 with TRBJ2-7, with D unclear. Germline V lookup: CDR1 SGHTA, CDR2 FQGNSA. This CDR3 has 14 amino acids. V was shortened by 1 base and J by 0 bases, with 7 bases between the two germline ends. Together with reference TRBV7-2 and TRBJ2-7, the CDR3 gives the full variable domain: GAGVSQSPSNKVTEKGKDVELRCDPISGHTALYWYRQSLGQGLEFLIYFQGNSAPDKSGLPSDRFSAERTGGSVSTLTIQRTQQEDSAVYLCASSLDGYSYEQYFGPGTRLTVT.